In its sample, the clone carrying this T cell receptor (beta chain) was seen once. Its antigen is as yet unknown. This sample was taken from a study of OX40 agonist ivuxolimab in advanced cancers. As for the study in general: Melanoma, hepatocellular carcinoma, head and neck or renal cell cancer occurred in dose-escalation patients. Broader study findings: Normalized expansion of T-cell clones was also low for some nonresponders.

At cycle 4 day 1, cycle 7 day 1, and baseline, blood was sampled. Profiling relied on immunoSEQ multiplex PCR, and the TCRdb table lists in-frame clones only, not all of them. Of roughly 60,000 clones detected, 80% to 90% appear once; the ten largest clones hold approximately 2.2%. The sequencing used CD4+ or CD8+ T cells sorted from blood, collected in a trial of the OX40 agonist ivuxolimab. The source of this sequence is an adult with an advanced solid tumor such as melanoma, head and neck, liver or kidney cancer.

The CDR3 region has the DNA TGCGCCAGCAGCTCTATCCGGGACCCGGGTGTGGACGAGCAGTACTTC. Translation gives CASSSIRDPGVDEQYF. The chain employs TRBV5-1 and TRBJ2-7; tentatively, D is TRBD1 or TRBD2 (5 bases each). CDR3 length equals 16 residues. Germline lookup yields CDR1 SGHRS and CDR2 YFSETQ. V was trimmed by 3 bases and J by 5 bases, leaving 21 bases between them.